The next 7 T cell receptor beta chains were all read from a single sample in a study of T-cell memory formation after mild COVID-19. TCRdb redid the calling of the 5' RACE reads with MiXCR, one entry per CDR3 protein. The sample carries more than 300,000 distinct CDR3 sequences, over 11% recorded once. The sample comprised PBMCs or a T cell subset sorted from them (not recorded which). The receptors stem from a man aged 18 to 30 who had mild COVID-19 (a few samples of this study predate the infection). Cell type and time point are not known.

This clonotype appeared many times. The chain carries TRBV6-5 and TRBJ2-7; TRBD2 matches at 10 bases. This CDR3 has 15 amino acids. V was pared by 5 bases and J by 1 base, with 5 bases of the junction left unmatched. Per germline, CDR1 MNHEY and CDR2 SVGAGI. CDR3 residues: CASSPSGGGSYEQYV. In DNA form, the CDR3 reads TGTGCCAGCAGTCCTAGCGGGGGTGGTTCCTACGAGCAGTACGTC.

Many counts were recorded for this clonotype. The chain carries TRBV7-4 and TRBJ2-1, with TRBD1 as a possible D gene (6 bases). The CDR3 sequence is 15 residues long. Trimming took 2 bases from V and 7 from J, leaving 15 bases between them. Germline CDR1 SGHVT, CDR2 SQSDAQ. The CDR3 spells CASSLRGCPRNEQFF. The CDR3 DNA follows: TGTGCCAGCAGCTTAAGGGGGTGCCCTCGGAATGAGCAGTTCTTC.

The rearrangement joins TRBV28 to TRBJ2-5; no clear D gene. V was cut by 0 bases and J by 4 bases, with 6 bases left in between. The CDR3 extends over 13 amino acids. The V gene's germline CDR1 is MDHEN and CDR2 SYDVKM. The CDR3, as DNA: TGTGCCAGCAGTTTATGGGTCCGAGAGACCCAGTACTTC. This translates into CASSLWVRETQYF. The whole variable domain, remainder taken from reference TRBV28 and TRBJ2-5, is DVKVTQSSRYLVKRTGEKVFLECVQDMDHENMFWYRQDPGLGLRLIYFSYDVKMKEKGDIPEGYSVSREKKERFSLILESASTNQTSMYLCASSLWVRETQYFGPGTRLLVL.

This clonotype was observed a handful of times. CDR3 coding DNA: TGTGCCAGCAGTTTAGGCAGCGGCTGGACCCAGCATTTT. The encoded protein is CASSLGSGWTQHF. The genes are TRBV27 and TRBJ1-5; no firm D call. With 2 bases removed from V and 11 bases from J, the gap between germline ends came to 13 bases. The length of the CDR3 is 13 residues. Germline V lookup: CDR1 MNHEY, CDR2 SMNVEV (reference sequence).

The chain couples TRBV7-9 to TRBJ1-1; TRBD1 is a possible D gene (5 bases). Germline-derived CDR1 and CDR2 are SEHNR and FQNEAQ (reference sequence). CDR3 size: 15 residues. V was cut by 5 bases and J by 4 bases, with 17 bases left in between. The CDR3 loop reads CASSHLTGGSTEAFF. CDR3 in DNA: TGTGCCAGCAGCCATTTAACTGGGGGATCCACTGAAGCTTTCTTT.

The chain recombines TRBV28 with TRBJ2-1, with D uncertain. This CDR3 contains 12 residues. Trimming left V 5 bases short and J 6 bases short, with 8 bases between. CDR1 MDHEN and CDR2 SYDVKM come from the germline V gene. This CDR3 reads CASSVYINEQFF. CDR3 sequence (DNA): TGTGCCAGCAGTGTTTACATCAATGAGCAGTTCTTC.

This clonotype was detected only a few times. V and J are TRBV23-1 and TRBJ1-5; no clear D. TRBV23-1 is recorded as an ORF, its role being uncertain. V dropped 6 bases and J dropped 6 bases, with 9 bases sitting between them. The length of the CDR3 is 12 residues. The CDR3 DNA is TGCGCCAGCAGACCATACCGTCAGCCCCAGCATTTT. As protein: CASRPYRQPQHF.